The subject of this entry is one T cell receptor beta chain. Germline CDR1 and CDR2: KGHDR and SFDVKD. Unmatched junction bases numbered 6, after V lost 4 bases and J lost 2 bases. This CDR3 has 15 amino acids. This entry belongs to a study of blood T cell repertoires in COVID-19. Background on the study: The study drew acute and convalescent COVID-19 samples from the United States, Italy and Spain.

The method was immunoSEQ multiplex PCR; TCRdb's version includes in-frame clones alone and lacks a portion of them. The table lists more than 95,000 clones, roughly four fifths of them singletons. This receptor was taken from a man aged 60-69 years with acute or convalescent COVID-19. The material sequenced was peripheral blood. The chain has TRBV24-1 and TRBJ2-5; 7 positions match TRBD1. CDR3 protein: CATSESDRFQETQYF. DNA for the CDR3: TGTGCCACCAGTGAGTCGGACAGGTTTCAAGAGACCCAGTACTTC.